This TCR beta chain was retrieved from a study of OX40 agonist ivuxolimab in advanced cancers. Across the study: Patients achieving partial responses numbered three: one hepatocellular carcinoma case and two cutaneous melanoma cases. General study points: Blood T cells, both CD4+ and CD8+, expanded clonally by week 6 at 0.1 to 3.0 mg/kg. Some of the nonresponding patients also showed low levels of normalized T-cell clonal expansion.

Details on this clone: What it binds is unknown.

The assay was immunoSEQ multiplex PCR, and TCRdb's table has in-frame clones only and misses some. The sample contains about 73,000 clones, more than 90% of which appear only once. The sampling schedule covered blood at baseline, cycle 4 day 1, and cycle 7 day 1. The J segment lost 0 bases and the V segment lost 8 bases, leaving 1 base of the junction unmatched. Germline V CDR1 and CDR2: MNHEY, SMNVEV (reference sequence). This CDR3 comprises 13 residues. The receptor was isolated from an adult with an advanced solid tumor such as melanoma, head and neck, liver or kidney cancer. The chain uses TRBV27 and TRBJ1-5; 7 positions match TRBD1. The sequencing here drew on CD4+ or CD8+ T cells sorted from blood, taken in a trial of the OX40 agonist ivuxolimab. The CDR3: CASGQVSNQPQHF. The CDR3 DNA reads as TGTGCCAGCGGACAGGTTAGCAATCAGCCCCAGCATTTT.